The entry that follows covers one TCR beta chain sequence. Its cognate antigen is unknown. The sample is drawn from a study of cytomegalovirus exposure and HLA in healthy donors. Study-level points and caveats: The authors later found TCR association rates varying by HLA locus, with DRB1 most and HLA-C fewest. A missense variant in DCLRE1C was later tied to TCR beta V- and J-gene trimming. The study assumed roughly uniform donor sequencing depth for presence/absence analyses.

Researchers ran the PCR with 60 Vbeta and 13 Jbeta primers. Only in-frame clones appear in the TCRdb table, and some are missing; sequencing was by immunoSEQ multiplex PCR. The sample has roughly 70,000 clones, roughly 71% seen once. With V trimmed by 6 bases and J by 7 bases, 7 bases remained unmatched. The CDR3 covers 14 residues. Germline CDR1 and CDR2: MNHEY and SMNVEV (reference sequence). Sequencing was done on a sample of PBMCs. The receptor comes from a man in his 70s in good health and CMV-seronegative. This chain connects TRBV27 to TRBJ1-2; 11 nucleotides match TRBD1. The CDR3 region has the DNA TGTGCCAGCAGCCCGGACAGGGGGCAAGGTGGCTACACCTTC. Protein: CASSPDRGQGGYTF.